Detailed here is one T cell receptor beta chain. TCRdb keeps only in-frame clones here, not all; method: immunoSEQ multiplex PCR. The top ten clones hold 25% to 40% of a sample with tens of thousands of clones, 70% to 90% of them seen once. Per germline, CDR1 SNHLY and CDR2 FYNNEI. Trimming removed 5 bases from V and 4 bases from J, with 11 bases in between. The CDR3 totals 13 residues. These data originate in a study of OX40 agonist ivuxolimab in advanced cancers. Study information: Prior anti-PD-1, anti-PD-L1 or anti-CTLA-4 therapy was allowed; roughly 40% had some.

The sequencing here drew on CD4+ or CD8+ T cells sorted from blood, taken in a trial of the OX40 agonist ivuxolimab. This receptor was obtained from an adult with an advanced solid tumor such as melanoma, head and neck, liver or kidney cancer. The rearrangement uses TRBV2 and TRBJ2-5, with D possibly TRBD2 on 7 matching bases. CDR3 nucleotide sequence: TGTGCCAGCAGTTACGCGGGGGCAGAGACCCAGTACTTC. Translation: CASSYAGAETQYF.